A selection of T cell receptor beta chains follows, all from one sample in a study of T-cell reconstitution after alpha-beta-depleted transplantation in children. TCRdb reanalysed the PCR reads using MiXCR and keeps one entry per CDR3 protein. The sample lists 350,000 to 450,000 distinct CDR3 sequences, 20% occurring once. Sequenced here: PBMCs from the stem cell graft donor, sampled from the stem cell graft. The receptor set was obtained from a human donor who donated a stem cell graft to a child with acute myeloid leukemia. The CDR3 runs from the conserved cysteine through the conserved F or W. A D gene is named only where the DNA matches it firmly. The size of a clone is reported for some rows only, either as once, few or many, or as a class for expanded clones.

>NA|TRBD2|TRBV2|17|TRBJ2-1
CASSGTSGRSSYNEQFF
TGTGCCAGCAGTGGTACTAGCGGGAGGAGCTCCTACAATGAGCAGTTCTTC
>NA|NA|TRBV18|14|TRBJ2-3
CASSPTTTTDTQYF
TGTGCCAGCTCACCCACGACCACCACAGATACGCAGTATTTT
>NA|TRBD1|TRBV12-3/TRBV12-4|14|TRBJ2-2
CASRRGGRAGELFF
TGTGCCAGCAGGCGAGGGGGCCGGGCCGGGGAGCTGTTTTTT
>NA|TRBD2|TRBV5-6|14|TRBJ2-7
CASSVGTSSYEQYF
TGTGCCAGCAGCGTGGGGACTAGCTCCTACGAGCAGTACTTC
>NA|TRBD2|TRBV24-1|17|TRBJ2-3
CATSDFGLAGRTHTQYF
TGTGCCACCAGTGATTTTGGACTAGCGGGGCGCACCCATACGCAGTATTTT
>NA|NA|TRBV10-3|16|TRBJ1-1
CAISESIRGIHTEAFF
TGTGCCATCAGTGAGTCGATCAGGGGTATACACACTGAAGCTTTCTTT
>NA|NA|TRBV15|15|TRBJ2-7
CATSRGSRGGGEQYF
TGTGCCACCAGCAGAGGATCGAGGGGGGGTGGGGAGCAGTACTTC
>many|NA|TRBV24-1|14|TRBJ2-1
CATSALALPGEQFF
TGTGCCACCAGTGCCTTGGCCCTACCAGGAGAGCAGTTCTTC
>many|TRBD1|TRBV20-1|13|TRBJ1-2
CSASHGQGYGYTF
TGCAGTGCTAGCCATGGACAGGGTTATGGCTACACCTTC
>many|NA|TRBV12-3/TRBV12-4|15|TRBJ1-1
CASSFTPTGTETTFF
TGTGCCAGCAGTTTCACCCCGACCGGGACCGAAACCACTTTCTTT
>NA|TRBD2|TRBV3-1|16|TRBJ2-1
CASSQDRKLAAREQFF
TGTGCCAGCAGCCAAGATCGGAAACTAGCGGCCAGGGAGCAGTTCTTC
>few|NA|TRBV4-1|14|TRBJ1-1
CASSQDSGNTEAFF
TGCGCCAGCAGCCAAGATTCAGGGAACACTGAAGCTTTCTTT
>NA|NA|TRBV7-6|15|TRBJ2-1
CASSLVPPDYNEQFF
TGTGCCAGCAGCTTAGTACCCCCTGATTACAATGAGCAGTTCTTC